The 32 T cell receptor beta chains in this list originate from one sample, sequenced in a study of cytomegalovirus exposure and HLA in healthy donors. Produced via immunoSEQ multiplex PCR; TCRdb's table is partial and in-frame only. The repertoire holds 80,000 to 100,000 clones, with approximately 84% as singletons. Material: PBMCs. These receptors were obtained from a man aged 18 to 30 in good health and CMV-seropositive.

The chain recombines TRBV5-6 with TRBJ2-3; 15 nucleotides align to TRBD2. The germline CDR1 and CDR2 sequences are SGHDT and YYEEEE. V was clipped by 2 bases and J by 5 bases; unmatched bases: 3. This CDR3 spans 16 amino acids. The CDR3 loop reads CASSFGLAGGKDTQYF. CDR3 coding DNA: TGTGCCAGCAGCTTTGGACTAGCGGGAGGGAAAGATACGCAGTATTTT.

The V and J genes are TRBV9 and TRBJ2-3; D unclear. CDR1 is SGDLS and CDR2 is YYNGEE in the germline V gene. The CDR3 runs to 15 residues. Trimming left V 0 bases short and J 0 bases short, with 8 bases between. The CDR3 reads CASSVGPFSTDTQYF. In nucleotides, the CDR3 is TGTGCCAGCAGCGTAGGGCCCTTTAGCACAGATACGCAGTATTTT.

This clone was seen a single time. CDR3: CASSLFRTTDFEDTQYF. DNA of the CDR3: TGTGCCAGCAGCTTGTTTCGTACGACGGACTTTGAAGATACGCAGTATTTT. The chain links TRBV5-6 to TRBJ2-3; TRBD2 is a possible D gene (5 bases). This CDR3 is built from 17 residues. Trimming stripped 1 base from V and 5 bases from J, with 20 bases between. The germline CDR1 and CDR2 sequences are SGHDT and YYEEEE. Full variable domain (missing parts from reference TRBV5-6 and TRBJ2-3): DAGVTQSPTHLIKTRGQQVTLRCSPKSGHDTVSWYQQALGQGPQFIFQYYEEEERQRGNFPDRFSGHQFPNYSSELNVNALLLGDSALYLCASSLFRTTDFEDTQYFGPGTRLTVL.

The CDR3, as DNA: TGTGCCAGTAGTCCGGGGACCTACGAGCAGTACTTC. Protein: CASSPGTYEQYF. This sequence joins TRBV19 and TRBJ2-7; TRBD2 might be the D (5 bases). Germline CDR1 reads LNHDA; CDR2 reads SQIVND (reference sequence). This CDR3 region has 12 residues. The ends were cut back, 5 bases at V and 2 bases at J, with 7 bases in the middle.

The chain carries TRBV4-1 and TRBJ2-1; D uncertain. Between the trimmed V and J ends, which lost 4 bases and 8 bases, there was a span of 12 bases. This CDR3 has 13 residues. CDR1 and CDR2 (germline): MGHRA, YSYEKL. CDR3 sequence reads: CASSRAADDEQFF. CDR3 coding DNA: TGCGCCAGCAGCCGGGCTGCAGATGATGAGCAGTTCTTC.

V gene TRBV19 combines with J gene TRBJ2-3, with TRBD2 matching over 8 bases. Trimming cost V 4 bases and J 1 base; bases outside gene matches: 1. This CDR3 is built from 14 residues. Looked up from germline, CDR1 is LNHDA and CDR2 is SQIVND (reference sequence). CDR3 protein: CASSNSGGTDTQYF. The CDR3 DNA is TGTGCCAGTAGTAATAGCGGGGGCACAGATACGCAGTATTTT.

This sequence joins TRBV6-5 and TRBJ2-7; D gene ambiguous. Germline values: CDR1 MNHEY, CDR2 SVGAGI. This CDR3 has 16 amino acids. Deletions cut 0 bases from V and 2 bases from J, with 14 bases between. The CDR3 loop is CASSYSRRTGTYEQYF. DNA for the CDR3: TGTGCCAGCAGTTACTCGCGAAGAACCGGTACCTACGAGCAGTACTTC.

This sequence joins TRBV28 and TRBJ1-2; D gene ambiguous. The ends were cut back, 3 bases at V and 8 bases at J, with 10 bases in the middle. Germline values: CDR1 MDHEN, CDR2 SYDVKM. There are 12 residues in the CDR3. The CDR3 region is CASSLGGRGYTF. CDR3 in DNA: TGTGCCAGCAGTTTGGGAGGTCGGGGCTACACCTTC.

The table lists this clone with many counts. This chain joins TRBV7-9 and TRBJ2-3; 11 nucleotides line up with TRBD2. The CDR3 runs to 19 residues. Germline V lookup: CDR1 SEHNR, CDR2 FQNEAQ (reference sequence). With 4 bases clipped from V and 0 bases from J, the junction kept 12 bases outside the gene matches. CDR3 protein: CASSSQPGLAATSTDTQYF. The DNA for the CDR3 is TGTGCCAGCAGCTCCCAGCCGGGACTAGCGGCCACTAGCACAGATACGCAGTATTTT.

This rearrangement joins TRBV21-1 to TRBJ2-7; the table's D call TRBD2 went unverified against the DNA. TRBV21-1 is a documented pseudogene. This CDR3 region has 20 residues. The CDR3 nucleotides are TGTGCCAGCAGTCAACTAGCGGGAGTGGATTTAAGGGAGAGGGTGAACGAGCAGTACTTC. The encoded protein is CASSQLAGVDLRERVNEQYF.

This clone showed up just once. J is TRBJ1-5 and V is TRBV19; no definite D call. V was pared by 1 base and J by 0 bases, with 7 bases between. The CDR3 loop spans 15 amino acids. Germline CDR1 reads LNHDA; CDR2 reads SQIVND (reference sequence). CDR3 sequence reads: CASSIVYRSNQPQHF. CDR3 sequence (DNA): TGTGCCAGTAGTATAGTCTACCGTAGCAATCAGCCCCAGCATTTT.

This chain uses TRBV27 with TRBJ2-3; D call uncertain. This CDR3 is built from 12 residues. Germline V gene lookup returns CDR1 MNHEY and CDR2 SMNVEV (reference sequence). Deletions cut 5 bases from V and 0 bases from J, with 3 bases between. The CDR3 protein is CASSPSTDTQYF. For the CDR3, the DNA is TGTGCCAGCAGTCCTAGCACAGATACGCAGTATTTT.

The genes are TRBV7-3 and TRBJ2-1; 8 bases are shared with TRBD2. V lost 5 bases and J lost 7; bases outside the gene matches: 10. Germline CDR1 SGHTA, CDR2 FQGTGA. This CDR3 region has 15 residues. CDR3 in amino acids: CASSIGGGRGNEQFF. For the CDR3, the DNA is TGTGCCAGCAGCATCGGGGGGGGCCGGGGAAATGAGCAGTTCTTC.

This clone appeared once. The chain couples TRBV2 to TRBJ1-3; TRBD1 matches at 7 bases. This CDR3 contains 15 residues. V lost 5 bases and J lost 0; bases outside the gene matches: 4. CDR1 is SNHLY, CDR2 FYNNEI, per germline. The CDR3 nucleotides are TGTGCCAGCAGTCTACAGGGGCCCTCTGGAAACACCATATATTTT. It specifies CASSLQGPSGNTIYF.

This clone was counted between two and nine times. The CDR3 region has the DNA TGTGCCAGCAGGGGGTCTGGGGGGGGGAATGAGCAGTTCTTC. Translation gives CASRGSGGGNEQFF. The rearrangement links TRBV2 to TRBJ2-1; 7 bases line up with TRBD2. The trim removed 6 bases at V and 7 bases at J, leaving 9 bases unmatched. This CDR3 region has 14 residues. Germline CDR1 SNHLY, CDR2 FYNNEI.

This CDR3 reads CASAVDRGNTEAFF. CDR3 coding DNA: TGTGCCAGCGCCGTGGACAGGGGTAACACTGAAGCTTTCTTT. The rearrangement uses TRBV7-2 and TRBJ1-1; TRBD1 aligns across 9 bases. J lost 2 bases, V lost 8 bases, and 6 bases had no gene match. Per the germline V gene, CDR1 is SGHTA and CDR2 is FQGNSA. The CDR3 totals 14 residues.

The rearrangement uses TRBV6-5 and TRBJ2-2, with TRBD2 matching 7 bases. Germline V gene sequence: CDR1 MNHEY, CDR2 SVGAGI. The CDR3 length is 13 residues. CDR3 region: CGVTGGNTGELFF. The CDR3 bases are TGTGGGGTAACGGGGGGAAACACCGGGGAGCTGTTTTTT.

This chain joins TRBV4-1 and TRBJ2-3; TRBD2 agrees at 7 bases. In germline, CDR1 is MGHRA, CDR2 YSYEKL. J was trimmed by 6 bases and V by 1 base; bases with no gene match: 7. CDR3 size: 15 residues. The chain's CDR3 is CASSQAGGRWDTQYF. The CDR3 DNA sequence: TGCGCCAGCAGCCAAGCGGGAGGCAGGTGGGATACGCAGTATTTT.

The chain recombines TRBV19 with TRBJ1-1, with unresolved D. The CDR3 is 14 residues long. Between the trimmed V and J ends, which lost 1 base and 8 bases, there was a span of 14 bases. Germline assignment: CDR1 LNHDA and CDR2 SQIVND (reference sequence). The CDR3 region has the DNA TGTGCCAGTAGTATAGTTTGGGCGACGGGGGAAGCTTTCTTT. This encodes CASSIVWATGEAFF.

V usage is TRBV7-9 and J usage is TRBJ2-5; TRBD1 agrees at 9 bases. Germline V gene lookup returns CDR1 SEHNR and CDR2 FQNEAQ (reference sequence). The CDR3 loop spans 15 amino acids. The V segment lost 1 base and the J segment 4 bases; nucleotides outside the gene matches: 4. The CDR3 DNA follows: TGTGCCAGCAGCTTAGGGGACAGGGAGCCAGAGACCCAGTACTTC. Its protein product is CASSLGDREPETQYF.

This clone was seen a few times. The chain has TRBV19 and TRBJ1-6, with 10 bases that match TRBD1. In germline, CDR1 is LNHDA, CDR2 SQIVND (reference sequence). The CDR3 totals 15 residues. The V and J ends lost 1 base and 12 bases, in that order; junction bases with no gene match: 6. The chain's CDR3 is CASSIAGQGRGPLHF. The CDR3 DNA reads TGTGCCAGTAGTATAGCGGGACAGGGGAGAGGACCCCTCCACTTT.

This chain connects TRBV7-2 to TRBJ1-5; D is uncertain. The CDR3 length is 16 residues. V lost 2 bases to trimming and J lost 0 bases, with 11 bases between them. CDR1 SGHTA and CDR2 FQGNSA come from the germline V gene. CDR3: CASSLLAGYSNQPQHF. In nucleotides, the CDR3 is TGTGCCAGCAGCTTATTGGCAGGTTATAGCAATCAGCCCCAGCATTTT. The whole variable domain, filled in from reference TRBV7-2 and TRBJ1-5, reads GAGVSQSPSNKVTEKGKDVELRCDPISGHTALYWYRQSLGQGLEFLIYFQGNSAPDKSGLPSDRFSAERTGGSVSTLTIQRTQQEDSAVYLCASSLLAGYSNQPQHFGDGTRLSIL.

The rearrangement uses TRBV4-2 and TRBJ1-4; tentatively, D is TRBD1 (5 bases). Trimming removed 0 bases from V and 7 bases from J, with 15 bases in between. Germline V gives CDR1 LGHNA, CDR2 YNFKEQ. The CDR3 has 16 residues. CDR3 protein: CASSQDRGTGGEKLFF. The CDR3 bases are TGTGCCAGCAGCCAAGATCGGGGGACCGGGGGTGAAAAACTGTTTTTT.

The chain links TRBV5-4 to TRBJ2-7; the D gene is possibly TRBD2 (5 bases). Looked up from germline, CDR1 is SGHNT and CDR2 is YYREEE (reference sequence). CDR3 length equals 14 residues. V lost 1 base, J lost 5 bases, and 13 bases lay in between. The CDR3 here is CASSLRGFENEQYF. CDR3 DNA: TGTGCCAGCAGCTTGCGAGGGTTTGAGAACGAGCAGTACTTC.

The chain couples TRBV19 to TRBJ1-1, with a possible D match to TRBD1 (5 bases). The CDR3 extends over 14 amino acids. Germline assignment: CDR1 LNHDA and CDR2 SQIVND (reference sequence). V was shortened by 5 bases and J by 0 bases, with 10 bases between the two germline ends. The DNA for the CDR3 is TGTGCCAGTAGTGCGAACAGGATGAACACTGAAGCTTTCTTT. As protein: CASSANRMNTEAFF.

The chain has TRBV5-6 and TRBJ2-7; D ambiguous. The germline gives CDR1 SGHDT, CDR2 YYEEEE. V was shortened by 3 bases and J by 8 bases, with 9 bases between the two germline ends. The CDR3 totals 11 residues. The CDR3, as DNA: TGTGCCAGCAGCTCCCTCTCCCAGCAGTACTTC. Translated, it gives CASSSLSQQYF.

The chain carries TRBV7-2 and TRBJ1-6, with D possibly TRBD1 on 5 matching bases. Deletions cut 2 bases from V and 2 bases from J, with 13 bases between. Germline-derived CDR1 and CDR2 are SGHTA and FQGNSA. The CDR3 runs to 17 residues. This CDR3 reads CASSLLPGRTYNSPLHF. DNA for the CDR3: TGTGCCAGCAGCTTATTGCCAGGGCGGACCTATAATTCACCCCTCCACTTT.

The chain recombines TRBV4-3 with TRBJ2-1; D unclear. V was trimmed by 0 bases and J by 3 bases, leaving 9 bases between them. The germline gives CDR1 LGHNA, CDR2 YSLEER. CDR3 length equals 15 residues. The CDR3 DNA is TGCGCCAGCAGCCAAGAGTGGCAGAACTACAATGAGCAGTTCTTC. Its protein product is CASSQEWQNYNEQFF.

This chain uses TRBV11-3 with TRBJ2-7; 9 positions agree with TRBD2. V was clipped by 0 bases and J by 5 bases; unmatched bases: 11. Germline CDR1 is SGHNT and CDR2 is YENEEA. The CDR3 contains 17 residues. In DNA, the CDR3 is TGTGCCAGCAGCTTAGATGGGCGGGGGGGTGTTTACCACGAGCAGTACTTC. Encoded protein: CASSLDGRGGVYHEQYF.

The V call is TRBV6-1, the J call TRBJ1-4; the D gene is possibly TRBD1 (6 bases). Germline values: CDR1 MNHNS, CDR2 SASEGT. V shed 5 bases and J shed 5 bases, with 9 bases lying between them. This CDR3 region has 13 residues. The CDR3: CASSRQVNEKLFF. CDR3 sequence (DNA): TGTGCCAGCAGTAGACAGGTGAATGAAAAACTGTTTTTT.

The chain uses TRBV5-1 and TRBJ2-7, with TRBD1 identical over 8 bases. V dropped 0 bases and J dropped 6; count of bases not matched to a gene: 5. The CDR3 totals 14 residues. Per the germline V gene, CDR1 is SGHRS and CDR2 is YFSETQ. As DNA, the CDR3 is TGCGCCAGCAGCTTGGGAACAGGGGGAGGCGAGCAGTACTTC. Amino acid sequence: CASSLGTGGGEQYF.

The CDR3 loop is CASSPAGNTGELFF. In DNA, the CDR3 is TGTGCCAGCAGCCCAGCGGGTAACACCGGGGAGCTGTTTTTT. This chain joins TRBV7-3 and TRBJ2-2; a weak D match, TRBD2 (6 bases). The CDR3 totals 14 residues. The V and J ends lost 5 bases and 2 bases respectively, with 9 bases between them. The germline gives CDR1 SGHTA, CDR2 FQGTGA.